This TCR beta chain comes out of a study of T cell responses to AZD1222 COVID-19 vaccine. Study-level information: Pooled together were second doses at about 4 or about 12 weeks.

The CDR3 spans 18 residues. Germline CDR1 SGHVS, CDR2 FNYEAQ. V lost 1 base to trimming and J lost 10 bases; unmatched junction nucleotides: 15. Study findings and constraints: Females outnumbered males among donors, who were mostly white British; clonal diversity was possibly underestimated. Without day 14 samples, only post-peak T cell repertoires were studied.

As for this clone: Its antigen is currently unknown.

TCRdb keeps only in-frame clones here, not all; method: immunoSEQ multiplex PCR. The sample lists 80,000 to 100,000 clones; about 89% were seen once. The sequencing used peripheral blood, collected on day 0 of AZD1222 vaccination. This clonotype originated in an adult in good health. The rearrangement uses TRBV7-6 and TRBJ1-6; 8 nucleotides agree with TRBD1. This CDR3 reads CASSLGPGTGQGRSPLHF. Here the CDR3 DNA reads TGTGCCAGCAGCTTAGGTCCGGGGACCGGACAGGGAAGATCACCCCTCCACTTT.